This T cell receptor (beta chain) derives from a study of post-analysis software for immune sequencing data. As for the study in general: Relapsing-remitting, secondary progressive and progressive-relapsing forms of multiple sclerosis all featured among disease courses.

In germline, CDR1 is LGHNA, CDR2 YSLEER. V lost 1 base to trimming and J lost 7 bases, with 5 bases between them. This CDR3 contains 13 residues. The table lists this clonotype with a few counts. Its antigen is as yet unknown. TCR beta cDNA libraries included unique molecular identifiers. Input of about 0.95 to 11 million T cells yielded 500,000 to 650,000 cDNA molecules. One entry per CDR3 protein, called by TCRdb with MiXCR from the PCR reads. Among fewer than 850,000 distinct CDR3 sequences, just under 30% were seen once, and the ten largest hold 0.55% to 0.65%. Study conclusions and caveats: Those samples that were prepared in the same batch co-clustered strongly by F measure. Higher frequency in patients than in controls was seen for roughly five TRBV segments, with TRBV5-6, TRBV5-1 and TRBV20-1 among them. Significantly lower normalized Chao1 diversity was found in patients with multiple sclerosis relative to controls.

V and J are TRBV4-3 and TRBJ1-6, with D perhaps matching TRBD1 (5 bases). The sequence came from a girl under 18 with multiple sclerosis. The specimen sequenced was blood. The CDR3, as DNA: TGCGCCAGCAGCCAAGCAGGGAATTCACCCCTCCACTTT. It encodes CASSQAGNSPLHF.